This T cell receptor (beta chain) was documented in a study of blood T cells in healthy people across ages. A second PCR, run for roughly 7 to 11 cycles, used a sample-barcoded 5' primer plus a J-beta primer mix. In TCRdb, the 5' RACE reads were re-called with MiXCR into one record per CDR3 protein. The table records some 760,000 distinct CDR3 sequences, roughly 25% of them present only once. The V end lost 2 bases, the J end lost 5 bases, and 13 bases lay between the germline ends. The CDR3 extends over 14 amino acids. Germline-derived CDR1 and CDR2 are SGHDT and YYEEEE. Separately, the same data were catalogued under a study of T cells of mothers and their children.

This TCR derives from a boy aged 10-17 years in good health. This rearrangement joins TRBV5-6 to TRBJ2-5, with D unresolved. Sequenced sample: blood. This CDR3 reads CASSFSSSGETQYF. CDR3 bases: TGTGCCAGCAGCTTCTCTTCGTCGGGTGAGACCCAGTACTTC.